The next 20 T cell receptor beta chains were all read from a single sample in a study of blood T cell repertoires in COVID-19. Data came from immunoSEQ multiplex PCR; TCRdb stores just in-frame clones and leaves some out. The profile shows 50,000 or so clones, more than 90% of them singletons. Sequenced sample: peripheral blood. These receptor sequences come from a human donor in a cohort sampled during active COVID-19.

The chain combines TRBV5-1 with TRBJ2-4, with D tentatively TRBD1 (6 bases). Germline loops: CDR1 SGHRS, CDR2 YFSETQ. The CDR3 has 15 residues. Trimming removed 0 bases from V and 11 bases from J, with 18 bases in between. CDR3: CASSLDGQGLGLQYF. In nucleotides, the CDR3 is TGCGCCAGCAGCTTGGACGGTCAGGGGTTGGGCCTTCAGTACTTC.

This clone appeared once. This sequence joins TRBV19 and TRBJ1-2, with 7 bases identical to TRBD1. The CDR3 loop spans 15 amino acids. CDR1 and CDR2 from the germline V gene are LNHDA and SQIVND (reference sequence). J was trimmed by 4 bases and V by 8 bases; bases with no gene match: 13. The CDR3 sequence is CASAQVGQASYGYTF. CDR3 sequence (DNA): TGTGCCAGTGCCCAGGTCGGACAGGCCTCCTATGGCTACACCTTC. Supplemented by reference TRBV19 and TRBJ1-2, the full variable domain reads DGGITQSPKYLFRKEGQNVTLSCEQNLNHDAMYWYRQDPGQGLRLIYYSQIVNDFQKGDIAEGYSVSREKKESFPLTVTSAQKNPTAFYLCASAQVGQASYGYTFGSGTRLTVV.

Here the CDR3 reads CASSIASENSGANVLTF. The CDR3 nucleotides are TGTGCCAGTAGTATAGCTAGCGAGAACTCTGGGGCCAACGTCCTGACTTTC. The chain links TRBV19 to TRBJ2-6; D is possibly TRBD2 (6 bases). With 1 base removed from V and 0 bases from J, the gap between germline ends came to 10 bases. CDR1 LNHDA and CDR2 SQIVND come from the germline V gene (reference sequence). The CDR3 runs 17 residues.

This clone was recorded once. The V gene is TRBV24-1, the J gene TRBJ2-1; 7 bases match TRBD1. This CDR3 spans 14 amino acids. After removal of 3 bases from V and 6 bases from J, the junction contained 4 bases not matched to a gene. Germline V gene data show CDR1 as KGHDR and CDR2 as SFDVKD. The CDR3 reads CATSDDHRGNEQFF. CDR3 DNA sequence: TGTGCCACCAGTGATGACCACAGGGGCAATGAGCAGTTCTTC.

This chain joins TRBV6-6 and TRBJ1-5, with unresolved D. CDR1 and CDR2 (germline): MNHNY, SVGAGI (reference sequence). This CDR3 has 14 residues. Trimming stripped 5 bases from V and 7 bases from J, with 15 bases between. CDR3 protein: CASSTHGVLQPQHF. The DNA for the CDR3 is TGTGCCAGCAGTACCCACGGGGTCTTGCAGCCCCAGCATTTT.

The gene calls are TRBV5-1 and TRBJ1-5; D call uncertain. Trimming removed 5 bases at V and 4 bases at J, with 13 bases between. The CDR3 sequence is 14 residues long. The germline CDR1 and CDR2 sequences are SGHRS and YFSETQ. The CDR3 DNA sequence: TGCGCCAGCAGACCGGGTGAGGAAAATCAGCCCCAGCATTTT. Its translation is CASRPGEENQPQHF.

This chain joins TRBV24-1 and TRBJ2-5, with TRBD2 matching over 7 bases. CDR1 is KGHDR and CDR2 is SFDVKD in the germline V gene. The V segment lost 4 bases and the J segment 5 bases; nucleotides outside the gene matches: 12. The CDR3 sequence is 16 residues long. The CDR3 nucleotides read TGTGCCACCAGTGACAAATCGCGGGAGTGGGCGGAGACCCAGTACTTC. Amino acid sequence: CATSDKSREWAETQYF.

The CDR3 region is CASSQSISEQFF. CDR3 in DNA: TGTGCCAGCAGCCAAAGTATTAGCGAGCAGTTCTTC. J is TRBJ2-1 and V is TRBV3-1 (or the pseudogene TRBV3-2), with no clear D. Looked up from germline, CDR1 is LGHDT and CDR2 is YNNKEL (reference sequence). This CDR3 is 12 amino acids long. Trimming shortened V by 2 bases and J by 10 bases, and 9 bases separated the two germline ends.

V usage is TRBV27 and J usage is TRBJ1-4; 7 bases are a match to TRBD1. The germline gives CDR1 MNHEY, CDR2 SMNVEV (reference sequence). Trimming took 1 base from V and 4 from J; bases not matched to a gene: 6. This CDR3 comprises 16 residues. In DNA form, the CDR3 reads TGTGCCAGCAGTTTATATCCCGGGACAGTTAATGAAAAACTGTTTTTT. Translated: CASSLYPGTVNEKLFF.

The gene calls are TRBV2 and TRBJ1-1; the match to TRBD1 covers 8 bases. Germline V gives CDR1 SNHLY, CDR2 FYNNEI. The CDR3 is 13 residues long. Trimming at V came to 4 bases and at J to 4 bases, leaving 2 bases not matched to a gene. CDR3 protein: CASSGQGATEAFF. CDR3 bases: TGTGCCAGCAGTGGCCAGGGGGCCACTGAAGCTTTCTTT.

CDR3 in amino acids: CASSRRQIPNQPQHF. The CDR3 DNA is TGTGCCAGCAGCCGTCGTCAGATCCCCAATCAGCCCCAGCATTTT. The J gene is TRBJ1-5, the V gene TRBV28; the D is unclear. The CDR3 runs to 15 residues. The germline V gene encodes CDR1 MDHEN and CDR2 SYDVKM. V lost 6 bases, J lost 3 bases, and 15 bases lay in between.

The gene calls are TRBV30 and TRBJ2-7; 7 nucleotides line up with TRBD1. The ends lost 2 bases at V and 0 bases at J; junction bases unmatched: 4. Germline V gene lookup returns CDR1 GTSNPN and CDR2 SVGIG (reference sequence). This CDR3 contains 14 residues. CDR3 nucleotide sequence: TGTGCCTGGAGTTCGACAGGGACCTCCTACGAGCAGTACTTC. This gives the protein CAWSSTGTSYEQYF.

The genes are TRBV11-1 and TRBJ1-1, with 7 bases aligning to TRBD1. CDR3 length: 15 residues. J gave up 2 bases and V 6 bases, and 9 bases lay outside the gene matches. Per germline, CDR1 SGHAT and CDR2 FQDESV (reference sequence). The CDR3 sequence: CASRPLRDSNTEAFF. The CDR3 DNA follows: TGTGCCAGCAGACCCCTCCGGGACAGCAACACTGAAGCTTTCTTT.

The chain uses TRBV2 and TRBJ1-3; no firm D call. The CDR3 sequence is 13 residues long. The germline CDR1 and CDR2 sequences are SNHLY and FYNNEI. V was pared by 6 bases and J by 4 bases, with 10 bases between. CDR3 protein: CASRPGSGNTIYF. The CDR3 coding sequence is TGTGCCAGCAGACCGGGGTCGGGAAACACCATATATTTT. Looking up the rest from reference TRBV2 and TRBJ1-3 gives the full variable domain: EPEVTQTPSHQVTQMGQEVILRCVPISNHLYFYWYRQILGQKVEFLVSFYNNEISEKSEIFDDQFSVERPDGSNFTLKIRSTKLEDSAMYFCASRPGSGNTIYFGEGSWLTVV.

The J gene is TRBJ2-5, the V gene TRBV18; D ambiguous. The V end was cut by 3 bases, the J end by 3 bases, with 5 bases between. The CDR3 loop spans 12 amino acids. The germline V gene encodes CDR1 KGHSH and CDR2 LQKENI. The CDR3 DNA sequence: TGTGCCAGCTCACCCACAGAAGAGACCCAGTACTTC. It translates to CASSPTEETQYF.

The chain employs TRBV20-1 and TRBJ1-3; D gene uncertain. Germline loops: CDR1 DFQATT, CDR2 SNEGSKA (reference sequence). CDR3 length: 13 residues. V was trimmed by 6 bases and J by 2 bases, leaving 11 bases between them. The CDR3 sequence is CSASRQAGNTIYF. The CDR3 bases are TGCAGTGCAAGTAGGCAGGCTGGAAACACCATATATTTT.

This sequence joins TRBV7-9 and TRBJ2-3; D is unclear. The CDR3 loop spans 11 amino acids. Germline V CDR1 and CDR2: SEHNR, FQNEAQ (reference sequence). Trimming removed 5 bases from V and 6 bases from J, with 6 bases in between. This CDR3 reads CASSIIDTQYF. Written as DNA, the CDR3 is TGTGCCAGCAGCATAATTGATACGCAGTATTTT.

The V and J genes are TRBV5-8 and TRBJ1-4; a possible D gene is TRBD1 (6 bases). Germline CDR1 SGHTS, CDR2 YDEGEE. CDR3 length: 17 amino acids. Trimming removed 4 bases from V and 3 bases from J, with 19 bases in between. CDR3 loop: CASSLPRLGGANEKLFF. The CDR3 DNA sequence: TGTGCCAGCAGCCTCCCCCGTCTAGGGGGTGCTAATGAAAAACTGTTTTTT. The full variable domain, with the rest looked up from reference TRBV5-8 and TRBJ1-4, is EAGVTQSPTHLIKTRGQQATLRCSPISGHTSVYWYQQALGLGLQFLLWYDEGEERNRGNFPPRFSGRQFPNYSSELNVNALELEDSALYLCASSLPRLGGANEKLFFGSGTQLSVL.

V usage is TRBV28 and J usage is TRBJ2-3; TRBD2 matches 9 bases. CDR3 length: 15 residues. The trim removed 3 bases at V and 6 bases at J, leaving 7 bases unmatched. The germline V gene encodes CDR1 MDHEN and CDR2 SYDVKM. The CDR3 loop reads CASSFNIAGVDTQYF. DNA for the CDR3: TGTGCCAGCAGTTTTAATATAGCGGGAGTGGATACGCAGTATTTT.

The CDR3 bases are TGTGCCAGCAGTTTTAAACCCTCCGGGACTAGCGGGGACTACAATGAGCAGTTCTTC. This codes for CASSFKPSGTSGDYNEQFF. This sequence joins TRBV27 and TRBJ2-1, with TRBD2 identical over 13 bases. Per the germline V gene, CDR1 is MNHEY and CDR2 is SMNVEV (reference sequence). This CDR3 has 19 residues. After removal of 3 bases from V and 3 bases from J, the junction contained 11 bases not matched to a gene.